These T cell receptor beta chains were read from a single sample in a study of T cell responses to AZD1222 COVID-19 vaccine. The method was immunoSEQ multiplex PCR; TCRdb's version includes in-frame clones alone and lacks a portion of them. The table lists 200,000 to 250,000 clones, around 94% of them singletons. Specimen: peripheral blood, collected 28 days after the second dose of the MenACWY control vaccine. The receptors here all came from an adult who received the MenACWY meningococcal vaccine as a control. CDR3s include the opening cysteine and the closing phenylalanine or tryptophan. D genes are given only for firm matches. Only some rows state a clone size, as once, few, many or a class for expanded clones.

CDR3 DNA,CDR3 protein,V gene,J gene,D gene,clone size
TGTGCCAGCAGCCACGGTGTGACTGAAGCTTTCTTT,CASSHGVTEAFF,TRBV6-5,TRBJ1-1,.,few
TGTGCCAGCCTAGGGCAGGGCCCAACCTACGAGCAGTACTTC,CASLGQGPTYEQYF,TRBV6-5,TRBJ2-7,.,.
TGTGCCAGCAGCCCGGGACTCCCCTACGAGCAGTACTTC,CASSPGLPYEQYF,TRBV27,TRBJ2-7,.,.
TGTGCCAGCGGGGATTCACCCCTCCACTTT,CASGDSPLHF,TRBV28,TRBJ1-6,.,few
TGTGCCAGCAGTTACTCGAGGGGGGCCGGGCTGGGCTACACCTTC,CASSYSRGAGLGYTF,TRBV6-5,TRBJ1-2,.,once
TGTGCCAGCAGCGTAGGGCTAGCGGGGGGATATGAGCAGTTCTTC,CASSVGLAGGYEQFF,TRBV9,TRBJ2-1,TRBD2,.
TGTGCCAGCAGCCAGAGTCCGGGACAGCTATCCTACGAGCAGTACTTC,CASSQSPGQLSYEQYF,TRBV4-2,TRBJ2-7,TRBD1,.
TGTGCCAGCAGTCCTCGACAGGGGAGGGGGGCCCAGTACTTC,CASSPRQGRGAQYF,TRBV28,TRBJ2-5,.,.
TGTGCCAGCTCACGGGTCCAGAGCTACGAGCAGTACTTC,CASSRVQSYEQYF,TRBV18,TRBJ2-7,.,.
TGTGCCAGCAGCTTAGCCCCCGGGACGGAAAATAACTATGGCTACACCTTC,CASSLAPGTENNYGYTF,TRBV7-9,TRBJ1-2,.,.
TGTGCCACCAGCAGAAACTCGGGCCACGAGCAGTACTTC,CATSRNSGHEQYF,TRBV15,TRBJ2-7,.,.
TGTGCCAGCAGTCTCTTTAGCGGGAGAGCCTACGAGCAGTACTTC,CASSLFSGRAYEQYF,TRBV6-5,TRBJ2-7,TRBD2,.
TGCGCCAGCAGCCAAGGGCGGGCGGACACCATATATTTT,CASSQGRADTIYF,TRBV4-1,TRBJ1-3,.,.
TGTGCCAGTAGTGCTACAGGGGGCGCCGGCTATGGCTACACCTTC,CASSATGGAGYGYTF,TRBV19,TRBJ1-2,TRBD1,few
TGTGCCAGTAGTATAGGGGGGACAGGGTTTGGCACTGAAGCTTTCTTT,CASSIGGTGFGTEAFF,TRBV19,TRBJ1-1,TRBD1,.
TGTGCCAGCAGTCTATGGACAGGGGCGGTCACCGGGGAGCTGTTTTTT,CASSLWTGAVTGELFF,TRBV27,TRBJ2-2,TRBD1,.
TGTGCCAGTAGCACGGCAGCGGACAGACTCTACGAGCAGTACTTC,CASSTAADRLYEQYF,TRBV19,TRBJ2-7,.,.
TGTGCCAGCAGTTTAGGGGGACAGATCTATGGCTACACCTTC,CASSLGGQIYGYTF,TRBV28,TRBJ1-2,TRBD1,.
TGTGCCAGCAGCAAACCTAGGGGTGCGGCCGGGGAGCTGTTTTTT,CASSKPRGAAGELFF,TRBV5-6,TRBJ2-2,.,.
TGTGCCAGCAGCGTACTAGCGGACGGTTCACCCCTCCACTTT,CASSVLADGSPLHF,TRBV9,TRBJ1-6,.,.
TGTGCCAGCAGTTACAGGGCGGGGGGAACAGATACGCAGTATTTT,CASSYRAGGTDTQYF,TRBV6-5,TRBJ2-3,TRBD2,.
TGTGCCAGCAGAGGGGGTAAGACTGGGGCCAACGTCCTGACTTTC,CASRGGKTGANVLTF,TRBV7-9,TRBJ2-6,.,.
TGTGCCAGCAGCGAACCAGGGACTAGCGGGGCCACAGATACGCAGTATTTT,CASSEPGTSGATDTQYF,TRBV9,TRBJ2-3,TRBD2,.
TGTGCCAGCAGCTTATCCAGAATTAATGAAAAACTGTTTTTT,CASSLSRINEKLFF,TRBV7-9,TRBJ1-4,.,.
TGTGCCAGCAGTGAGACTAGCGGGGTGTACGAGCAGTACTTC,CASSETSGVYEQYF,TRBV6-1,TRBJ2-7,TRBD2,.
TGTGCCAGCAGTTATGACTACTACGAGCAGTACTTC,CASSYDYYEQYF,TRBV6-1,TRBJ2-7,.,.
TGTGCCAGCAGCTTAGGCGGGGGAGGAAACTATGGCTACACCTTC,CASSLGGGGNYGYTF,TRBV7-2,TRBJ1-2,.,.
TGTGCCAGTAGTATAGCCAGGGACAACATTCAGTACTTC,CASSIARDNIQYF,TRBV19,TRBJ2-4,.,.
TGTGCCAGCAGCCCCCGCGGGGGGTCTGACGAGCAGTACTTC,CASSPRGGSDEQYF,TRBV5-6,TRBJ2-7,TRBD2,.
TGTGCCAGCAGTAAGGACATCTCCTACGAGCAGTACTTC,CASSKDISYEQYF,TRBV27,TRBJ2-7,.,.
TGTGCCAGCAGCTCGCCTTCCAGGGATAGAGATACGCAGTATTTT,CASSSPSRDRDTQYF,TRBV7-6,TRBJ2-3,.,.
TGTGCCAGCAGCGTAGGTTCAAGGGACCGCACAGATACGCAGTATTTT,CASSVGSRDRTDTQYF,TRBV9,TRBJ2-3,.,.